This TCR beta chain comes out of a study of blood T cells in healthy people across ages. A sample-barcoded 5' primer and a J-beta primer mix were used in a second PCR of about 6 to 12 cycles. Each CDR3 protein gets one entry after TCRdb re-called the 5' RACE reads with MiXCR. The data hold about 590,000 distinct CDR3 sequences, with roughly 30% observed a single time. The people who gave samples were healthy Caucasians from Russia, aged roughly 6 to 90. Isolated per sample were at least 6 million PBMCs. The V gene's germline CDR1 is SQVTM and CDR2 ANQGSEA. The trim removed 6 bases at V and 11 bases at J, leaving 14 bases unmatched. The length of the CDR3 is 14 residues.

Sequenced material: blood. The sequence was obtained from a woman older than 75 in good health. The chain combines TRBV29-1 with TRBJ2-1; TRBD1 aligns across 9 bases. CDR3 protein: CSVGGQGVFYKQFF. CDR3 in DNA: TGCAGCGTGGGGGGACAGGGTGTCTTTTACAAGCAGTTCTTC.